A selection of T cell receptor beta chains follows, all from one sample in a study of T cells after yellow fever vaccination. TCRdb called the 5' RACE reads again in MiXCR, with one record for every CDR3 protein. The data contain 450,000 to 600,000 distinct CDR3 sequences, less than 15% of them singletons. The material sequenced was PBMCs, taken on the day of the yellow fever booster vaccination. Every receptor here comes from a man younger than 45 who received the YFV17D yellow fever vaccine. The CDR3 runs from the conserved cysteine through the conserved F or W. Fields, in order: V gene, J gene, CDR3 length, clone size, D gene, CDR3 DNA, CDR3 protein. D genes are given only for firm matches. Clone size, where shown, is once, few, many, or a class for clones that have expanded.

>TRBV9|TRBJ2-5|15|-|TRBD2
TGTGCCAGCTCCCTCGGCGGGAGCTCCGGGGAGACCCAGTACTTC
CASSLGGSSGETQYF
>TRBV6-1|TRBJ2-7|14|-|-
TGTGCCTCCCCCCCCGGGGGGACACGAGACGAGCAGTACTTC
CASPPGGTRDEQYF
>TRBV7-6|TRBJ2-5|13|few|-
TGTGCCAGCAGCTTAGAATTTTTGGAGACCCAGTACTTC
CASSLEFLETQYF
>TRBV5-4|TRBJ2-1|11|-|-
TGTGCCAGCAGGGTAAGGGATGAGCAGTTCTTC
CASRVRDEQFF
>TRBV18|TRBJ2-7|13|-|-
TGTGCCAGCTCACTTGTCCTAACGGAGGAGCAGTACTTC
CASSLVLTEEQYF
>TRBV7-2|TRBJ1-5|14|many|-
TGTGCCAGCAGCTTGGATGTGAGCAATCAGCCCCAGCATTTT
CASSLDVSNQPQHF
>TRBV12-3/TRBV12-4|TRBJ2-7|14|few|-
TGTGCCAGCAGTTTTCGGGGGGCGCGGCGGGTACAGTACTTC
CASSFRGARRVQYF
>TRBV12-3/TRBV12-4|TRBJ2-2|12|-|-
TGTGCCAGCAGTTTGATGACCGGGGAGCTGTTTTTT
CASSLMTGELFF
>TRBV7-2|TRBJ2-7|17|-|-
TGTGCCAGCAGCTTAGTCGAAACGGGAGTGGGATCCTACGAGCAGTACTTC
CASSLVETGVGSYEQYF
>TRBV7-6|TRBJ2-1|19|few|TRBD2
TGTGCCAGCAGTCCGAAGGTCGCGGGAGGGCCCTCCGCCTACAATGAGCAGTTCTTC
CASSPKVAGGPSAYNEQFF
>TRBV9|TRBJ2-3|18|many|TRBD2
TGTGCCAGCAGCGAGACCCTTAGCGGGAGGGCCGGGACAGATACGCAGTATTTT
CASSETLSGRAGTDTQYF
>TRBV21-1|TRBJ2-2|17|-|-
TGTGCCAGCAGACCGGGACTAGCGGGAGATGGGACCGGGGAGCTGTTTTTT
CASRPGLAGDGTGELFF
>TRBV20-1|TRBJ2-5|14|-|TRBD1
TGCAGTGCTAGAGACCACAGGGGTGGGGAGACCCAGTACTTC
CSARDHRGGETQYF
>TRBV20-1|TRBJ1-1|14|-|-
TGCAGTGCTCGAGCCATCCAGGGGAACACTGAAGCTTTCTTT
CSARAIQGNTEAFF
>TRBV6-5|TRBJ1-1|12|-|-
TGTGCCAGCTGGTCGGTGAACACTGAAGCTTTCTTT
CASWSVNTEAFF
>TRBV12-3/TRBV12-4|TRBJ1-5|14|-|-
TGTGCCAGCAGTTTACAGACGGGGACCCAGCCCCAGCATTTT
CASSLQTGTQPQHF
>TRBV12-3/TRBV12-4|TRBJ2-7|13|many|-
TGTGCCAGCAGTTTTGGGAGGAATGGGGAGCAGTACTTC
CASSFGRNGEQYF
>TRBV20-1|TRBJ2-1|17|-|TRBD2
TGCAGTGCTATACCGGGACTAGCGGGAGGGAGATACAATGAGCAGTTCTTC
CSAIPGLAGGRYNEQFF
>TRBV11-2|TRBJ2-5|14|many|-
TGTGCCAGCAGCTTAGATCTTTTAGGGGAGACCCAGTACTTC
CASSLDLLGETQYF
>TRBV7-2|TRBJ2-7|13|-|-
TGTGCCAGCAGCTTACATGGGCTCGGCGAGCAGTACTTC
CASSLHGLGEQYF
>TRBV20-1|TRBJ2-1|16|-|TRBD2
TGCAGTGCTAGAGACCCCGGGACTAGCAGCTACAATGAGCAGTTCTTC
CSARDPGTSSYNEQFF
>TRBV6-2/TRBV6-3|TRBJ2-3|12|many|TRBD2
TGTGCCAGCAGGCGGGACTACCATACGCAGTATTTT
CASRRDYHTQYF
>TRBV12-3/TRBV12-4|TRBJ2-1|16|-|-
TGTGCCAGCAGCCTATGGAGTTGGGAGATGAGCAATGAGCAGTTCTTC
CASSLWSWEMSNEQFF
>TRBV20-1|TRBJ1-5|11|-|-
TGCAGTGCTAGAGGGGGAAAGCCCCAGCATTTT
CSARGGKPQHF
>TRBV19|TRBJ1-6|15|-|-
TGTGCCAGTAGTATAGGCGCCAGGAGAAATTCACCCCTCCACTTT
CASSIGARRNSPLHF
>TRBV5-1|TRBJ2-7|16|-|-
TGCGCCAGCAGTAGATCAACAGGGACAAGCTCCTACGAGCAGTACTTC
CASSRSTGTSSYEQYF
>TRBV7-9|TRBJ1-1|10|-|-
TGTGCCAGCGGGGGCACTGAAGCTTTCTTT
CASGGTEAFF
>TRBV29-1|TRBJ2-7|12|-|-
TGCAGCGCTCTGGACAAATACTACGAGCAGTACTTC
CSALDKYYEQYF
>TRBV10-3|TRBJ2-3|14|few|-
TGTGCCATCAGTGAGTCTAAGACCCTAGATACGCAGTATTTT
CAISESKTLDTQYF
>TRBV29-1|TRBJ2-1|15|-|TRBD1
TGCAGCGGCCAAACGGGGACAGGGGACTACAATGAGCAGTTCTTC
CSGQTGTGDYNEQFF
>TRBV6-1|TRBJ2-3|21|many|TRBD2
TGTGCCAGCAGTGAAAAAAGGCCTAGCGGGAGGCCCTCCGGAAGCACAGATACGCAGTATTTT
CASSEKRPSGRPSGSTDTQYF
>TRBV20-1|TRBJ2-7|13|-|-
TGCAGTGCACAGCACCAGAAGAACTACGAGCAGTACTTC
CSAQHQKNYEQYF
>TRBV9|TRBJ2-2|12|few|TRBD2
TGTGCCTGTGGGGGGGGCACCGGGGAGCTGTTTTTT
CACGGGTGELFF
>TRBV24-1|TRBJ2-2|12|-|-
TGTGCCACCAGAGGGGGAACCGGGGAGCTGTTTTTT
CATRGGTGELFF
>TRBV7-3|TRBJ2-5|14|-|-
TGTGCCAGCAGCGCCCGGGGACCTGGGGAGACCCAGTACTTC
CASSARGPGETQYF
>TRBV29-1|TRBJ2-5|12|few|-
TGCAGCGTTGAATCTGGCGGAGAGACCCAGTACTTC
CSVESGGETQYF
>TRBV20-1|TRBJ1-2|14|-|TRBD1
TGCAGTGCTAGTGCTGGGGGACAGCGCTATGGCTACACCTTC
CSASAGGQRYGYTF
>TRBV28|TRBJ2-3|15|few|-
TGTGCCAGCAGCTCAACAGGACCCACCGGAGATACGCAGTATTTT
CASSSTGPTGDTQYF
>TRBV12-3/TRBV12-4|TRBJ2-7|15|-|TRBD1
TGTGCCAGCAGTGCGGACAGGGGTCGTCCCTACGAGCAGTACTTC
CASSADRGRPYEQYF
>TRBV15|TRBJ2-5|15|few|-
TGTGCCACCAGCCGTAGCGGCCCCGTACGAGAGACCCAGTACTTC
CATSRSGPVRETQYF
>TRBV6-5|TRBJ1-4|15|-|TRBD1
TGTGCCAGCAGTTACTTGACAGGGGAGTTTGAAAAACTGTTTTTT
CASSYLTGEFEKLFF
>TRBV20-1|TRBJ1-4|13|-|-
TGCAGTGCCAGACAGCGACTTAATGAAAAACTGTTTTTT
CSARQRLNEKLFF
>TRBV20-1|TRBJ1-1|14|-|-
TGCAGTGCCCAGGGGTTTTTGGTGAACACTGAAGCTTTCTTT
CSAQGFLVNTEAFF
>TRBV11-2|TRBJ2-3|15|-|TRBD1
TGTGCCAGCAGCTTATGGGGACAGGGGTCAGATACGCAGTATTTT
CASSLWGQGSDTQYF
>TRBV19|TRBJ1-6|12|-|-
TGTGCCAGCCATACAGGACATTCTCCCCTCCACTTT
CASHTGHSPLHF